This is a list of T cell receptor beta chains from one sample in a study of T cell responses to AZD1222 COVID-19 vaccine. Clones were read by immunoSEQ multiplex PCR, and TCRdb kept only the in-frame ones, dropping some. The table has about 160,000 clones, around nine tenths seen once. Sequenced here: peripheral blood, sampled on day 0 of AZD1222 vaccination. The receptor set was obtained from an adult in good health. CDR3s include the opening cysteine and the closing phenylalanine or tryptophan. Fields, in order: V gene, D gene, clone size, J gene, CDR3 protein, CDR3 DNA. The D gene is left open where the match is weak. The size entry is marked missing in some rows and otherwise reads once, few, many or a size class.

v_gene: TRBV4-1; d_gene: TRBD1; abundance: .; j_gene: TRBJ1-2; CDR3aa: CASTPGQGGSYGYTF; CDR3nt: TGCGCCAGCACCCCGGGACAGGGGGGTTCCTATGGCTACACCTTC
v_gene: TRBV12-5; d_gene: .; abundance: .; j_gene: TRBJ1-5; CDR3aa: CASGLGSNQPQHF; CDR3nt: TGTGCTAGTGGTTTGGGAAGCAATCAGCCCCAGCATTTT
v_gene: TRBV28; d_gene: TRBD1; abundance: .; j_gene: TRBJ2-5; CDR3aa: CASTVAGTGEETQYF; CDR3nt: TGTGCCAGCACCGTGGCCGGGACAGGGGAAGAGACCCAGTACTTC
v_gene: TRBV28; d_gene: .; abundance: once; j_gene: TRBJ2-3; CDR3aa: CASSLATFIDTQYF; CDR3nt: TGTGCCAGCAGTTTAGCAACCTTCATAGATACGCAGTATTTT
v_gene: TRBV5-1; d_gene: .; abundance: .; j_gene: TRBJ2-3; CDR3aa: CASSEPGHSSDTQYF; CDR3nt: TGCGCCAGTAGCGAACCGGGACACTCATCAGATACGCAGTATTTT
v_gene: TRBV14; d_gene: TRBD1; abundance: .; j_gene: TRBJ1-6; CDR3aa: CASSQDEGTGGHSPLHF; CDR3nt: TGTGCCAGCAGCCAAGATGAGGGCACAGGGGGCCATTCACCCCTCCACTTT
v_gene: TRBV5-4; d_gene: .; abundance: .; j_gene: TRBJ2-7; CDR3aa: CASSQSANSYEQYF; CDR3nt: TGTGCCAGCAGCCAAAGCGCAAACTCCTACGAGCAGTACTTC
v_gene: TRBV18; d_gene: TRBD2; abundance: .; j_gene: TRBJ2-7; CDR3aa: CASSPSGTSSEQYF; CDR3nt: TGTGCCAGCTCACCTTCCGGGACTAGTTCCGAGCAGTACTTC
v_gene: TRBV3-1/TRBV3-2; d_gene: TRBD2; abundance: .; j_gene: TRBJ2-7; CDR3aa: CASSQPAGTSGVYEQYF; CDR3nt: TGTGCCAGCAGCCAACCCGCGGGAACTAGCGGGGTCTACGAGCAGTACTTC
v_gene: TRBV5-1; d_gene: TRBD1; abundance: .; j_gene: TRBJ2-5; CDR3aa: CASSSGQGEETQYF; CDR3nt: TGCGCCAGCAGCTCGGGACAGGGGGAAGAGACCCAGTACTTC
v_gene: TRBV6-2/TRBV6-3; d_gene: TRBD1; abundance: .; j_gene: TRBJ1-5; CDR3aa: CASSYQGQGFHQPQHF; CDR3nt: TGTGCCAGCAGTTACCAAGGACAGGGGTTTCATCAGCCCCAGCATTTT
v_gene: TRBV27; d_gene: .; abundance: .; j_gene: TRBJ1-2; CDR3aa: CASSPRGWGGYGYTF; CDR3nt: TGTGCCAGCAGCCCGCGTGGTTGGGGTGGGTATGGCTACACCTTC
v_gene: TRBV15; d_gene: TRBD1; abundance: .; j_gene: TRBJ2-1; CDR3aa: CATSRAGQGGYNEQFF; CDR3nt: TGTGCCACCAGCAGAGCGGGACAGGGGGGGTACAATGAGCAGTTCTTC
v_gene: TRBV2; d_gene: .; abundance: .; j_gene: TRBJ1-5; CDR3aa: CASSEDGYSNQPQHF; CDR3nt: TGTGCCAGCAGTGAAGACGGGTATAGCAATCAGCCCCAGCATTTT
v_gene: TRBV6-5; d_gene: TRBD1; abundance: .; j_gene: TRBJ1-2; CDR3aa: CASRTGTAYGYTF; CDR3nt: TGTGCCAGCAGGACCGGGACAGCTTATGGCTACACCTTC
v_gene: TRBV19; d_gene: .; abundance: once; j_gene: TRBJ1-5; CDR3aa: CAAKLRADSNQPQHF; CDR3nt: TGTGCCGCCAAACTGCGGGCAGATAGCAATCAGCCCCAGCATTTT
v_gene: TRBV24-1; d_gene: TRBD1; abundance: .; j_gene: TRBJ1-2; CDR3aa: CATSGWTGESYGYTF; CDR3nt: TGTGCCACCAGTGGCTGGACAGGGGAGTCCTATGGCTACACCTTC
v_gene: TRBV28; d_gene: .; abundance: .; j_gene: TRBJ2-2; CDR3aa: CASSPPGLGANTGELFF; CDR3nt: TGTGCCAGCAGCCCCCCGGGCTTGGGGGCGAACACCGGGGAGCTGTTTTTT
v_gene: TRBV10-3; d_gene: TRBD1; abundance: .; j_gene: TRBJ1-2; CDR3aa: CAISDGIGLDRTHYGYTF; CDR3nt: TGTGCCATCAGTGATGGGATTGGTCTGGACAGGACCCACTATGGCTACACCTTC
v_gene: TRBV27; d_gene: .; abundance: .; j_gene: TRBJ1-4; CDR3aa: CASSPRASEKLFF; CDR3nt: TGTGCCAGCAGCCCACGGGCCAGCGAAAAACTGTTTTTT
v_gene: TRBV28; d_gene: .; abundance: few; j_gene: TRBJ1-1; CDR3aa: CASSLSGGRGTEAFF; CDR3nt: TGTGCCAGCAGTTTATCGGGGGGGCGCGGGACTGAAGCTTTCTTT
v_gene: TRBV30; d_gene: .; abundance: .; j_gene: TRBJ1-4; CDR3aa: CAWTPGHANEKLFF; CDR3nt: TGTGCCTGGACCCCTGGGCATGCTAATGAAAAACTGTTTTTT
v_gene: TRBV7-9; d_gene: TRBD1; abundance: .; j_gene: TRBJ2-1; CDR3aa: CASSSGRTGAYNEQFF; CDR3nt: TGTGCCAGCAGCTCCGGCAGGACAGGAGCCTACAATGAGCAGTTCTTC
v_gene: TRBV2; d_gene: TRBD1; abundance: .; j_gene: TRBJ1-4; CDR3aa: CASSSRTGTFKKLFF; CDR3nt: TGTGCCAGCAGCTCTAGGACAGGGACTTTCAAAAAACTGTTTTTT
v_gene: TRBV5-1; d_gene: TRBD1; abundance: .; j_gene: TRBJ1-6; CDR3aa: CASSPSPGQGISPLHF; CDR3nt: TGCGCCAGCAGCCCTTCCCCGGGACAGGGTATCTCACCCCTCCACTTT
v_gene: TRBV18; d_gene: TRBD1; abundance: .; j_gene: TRBJ2-5; CDR3aa: CASSPGQALHF; CDR3nt: TGTGCCAGCTCACCAGGACAGGCTCTACACTTC
v_gene: TRBV7-2; d_gene: .; abundance: .; j_gene: TRBJ1-1; CDR3aa: CASSRARNTEAFF; CDR3nt: TGTGCCAGCAGCCGGGCCCGGAACACTGAAGCTTTCTTT
v_gene: TRBV6-2/TRBV6-3; d_gene: .; abundance: .; j_gene: TRBJ2-6; CDR3aa: CASSYPGREVTGANVLTF; CDR3nt: TGTGCCAGCAGTTACCCGGGCAGGGAAGTCACTGGGGCCAACGTCCTGACTTTC
v_gene: TRBV9; d_gene: .; abundance: .; j_gene: TRBJ2-1; CDR3aa: CASSVATGGGAVDNEQFF; CDR3nt: TGTGCCAGCAGCGTAGCTACCGGTGGGGGGGCGGTCGACAATGAGCAGTTCTTC
v_gene: TRBV7-6; d_gene: .; abundance: .; j_gene: TRBJ2-7; CDR3aa: CASSPFFGSGYEQYF; CDR3nt: TGTGCCAGCAGCCCATTCTTCGGGAGCGGGTACGAGCAGTACTTC
v_gene: TRBV5-4; d_gene: .; abundance: once; j_gene: TRBJ1-6; CDR3aa: CASSTGTRVGNSPLHF; CDR3nt: TGTGCCAGCAGCACCGGGACGAGGGTTGGAAATTCACCCCTCCACTTT
v_gene: TRBV7-6; d_gene: .; abundance: .; j_gene: TRBJ2-1; CDR3aa: CASSLLRGYNEQFF; CDR3nt: TGTGCCAGCAGCTTACTCAGGGGTTACAATGAGCAGTTCTTC
v_gene: TRBV6-2/TRBV6-3; d_gene: .; abundance: .; j_gene: TRBJ2-3; CDR3aa: CASSYQPWAKEPDTQYF; CDR3nt: TGTGCCAGCAGTTACCAACCCTGGGCCAAGGAACCAGATACGCAGTATTTT
v_gene: TRBV30; d_gene: .; abundance: .; j_gene: TRBJ1-5; CDR3aa: CAWSAHHGLPSNQPQHF; CDR3nt: TGTGCCTGGAGTGCCCATCACGGTCTCCCTAGCAATCAGCCCCAGCATTTT
v_gene: TRBV15; d_gene: .; abundance: .; j_gene: TRBJ1-5; CDR3aa: CATSEGMGNQPQHF; CDR3nt: TGTGCCACCTCTGAAGGTATGGGCAATCAGCCCCAGCATTTT
v_gene: TRBV19; d_gene: .; abundance: .; j_gene: TRBJ1-2; CDR3aa: CASRSGANYGYTF; CDR3nt: TGTGCCAGTAGGTCTGGGGCGAACTATGGCTACACCTTC
v_gene: TRBV6-5; d_gene: .; abundance: .; j_gene: TRBJ1-5; CDR3aa: CASSYSSQARPQHF; CDR3nt: TGTGCCAGCAGTTACTCGTCGCAGGCCCGGCCCCAGCATTTT
v_gene: TRBV28; d_gene: .; abundance: .; j_gene: TRBJ2-5; CDR3aa: CASSFSRQPRGETQYF; CDR3nt: TGTGCCAGCAGTTTCAGTCGCCAACCCCGGGGAGAGACCCAGTACTTC
v_gene: TRBV19; d_gene: .; abundance: .; j_gene: TRBJ2-1; CDR3aa: CASSTNYHEQFF; CDR3nt: TGTGCCAGTAGTACAAACTACCATGAGCAGTTCTTC
v_gene: TRBV5-8; d_gene: .; abundance: .; j_gene: TRBJ1-1; CDR3aa: CASSLARGAVTEAFF; CDR3nt: TGTGCCAGCAGCTTGGCAAGGGGGGCAGTGACTGAAGCTTTCTTT
v_gene: TRBV3-1/TRBV3-2; d_gene: TRBD1; abundance: .; j_gene: TRBJ1-4; CDR3aa: CASSQGTGFNEKLFF; CDR3nt: TGTGCCAGCAGCCAAGGGACAGGGTTTAATGAAAAACTGTTTTTT